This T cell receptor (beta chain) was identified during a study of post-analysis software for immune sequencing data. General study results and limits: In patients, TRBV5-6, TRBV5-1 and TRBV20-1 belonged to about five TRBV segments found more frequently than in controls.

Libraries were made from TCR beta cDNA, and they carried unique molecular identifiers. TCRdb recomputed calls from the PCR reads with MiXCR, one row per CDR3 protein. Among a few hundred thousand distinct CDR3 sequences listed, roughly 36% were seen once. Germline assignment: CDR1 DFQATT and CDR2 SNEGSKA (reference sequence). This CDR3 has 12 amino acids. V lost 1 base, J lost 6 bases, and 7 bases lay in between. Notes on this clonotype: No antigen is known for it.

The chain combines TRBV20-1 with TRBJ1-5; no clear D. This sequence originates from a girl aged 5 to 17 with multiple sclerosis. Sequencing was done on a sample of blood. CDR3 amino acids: CSARVGAQPQHF. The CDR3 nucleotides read TGCAGTGCTAGAGTGGGAGCTCAGCCCCAGCATTTT.